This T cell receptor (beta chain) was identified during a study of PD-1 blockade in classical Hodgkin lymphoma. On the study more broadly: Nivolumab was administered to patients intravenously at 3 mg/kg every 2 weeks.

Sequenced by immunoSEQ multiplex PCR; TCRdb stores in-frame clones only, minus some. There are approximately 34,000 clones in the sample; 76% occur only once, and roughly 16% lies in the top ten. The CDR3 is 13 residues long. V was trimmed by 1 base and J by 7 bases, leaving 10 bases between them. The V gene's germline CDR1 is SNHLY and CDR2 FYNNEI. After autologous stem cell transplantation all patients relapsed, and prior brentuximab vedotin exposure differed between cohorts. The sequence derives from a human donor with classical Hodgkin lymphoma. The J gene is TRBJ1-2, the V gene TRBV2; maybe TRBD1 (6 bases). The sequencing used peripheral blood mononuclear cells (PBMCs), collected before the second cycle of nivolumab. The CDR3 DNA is TGTGCCAGCAGTGAAGGGGGGACATTTGGCTACACCTTC. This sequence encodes CASSEGGTFGYTF.